Presented here are 17 T cell receptor beta chains from one specimen sequenced in a study of human T cells and chemical hapten exposure. As to time point: patch test 3, about 24 weeks after DPC sensitization. Treatment here: therapeutic diphenylcyclopropenone sensitization with weekly scalp DPC. TCRdb itself ran the RACE reads through MiXCR, one entry per CDR3 protein. The sample has just under 65,000 distinct CDR3 sequences, approximately 10% seen once. Sample: whole blood, taken in connection with sensitization to the hapten diphenylcyclopropenone (DPC). The origin of the receptors is a woman in her twenties or thirties with alopecia areata. Some clones in this sample may be carry-over from other donors' samples.

This clonotype was observed many times. This CDR3 fails to terminate in the conserved phenylalanine or tryptophan, so it likely reflects a read error. No DNA is shown, since the ends of the CDR3 on it are uncertain; the CDR3 is the one TCRdb lists. The chain is built from TRBV6-2 or TRBV6-3 and TRBJ1-1; TRBD1, the D gene given by the table, was not confirmed from the DNA. The CDR3 contains 14 residues when both ends are counted. Germline V gene sequence: CDR1 MNHEY, CDR2 SVGEGT. The CDR3 loop reads CASSYSAGQGRSTL.

This clonotype was seen a few times. V usage is TRBV20-1 and J usage is TRBJ2-7, with 8 positions matching TRBD1. The germline gives CDR1 DFQATT, CDR2 SNEGSKA (reference sequence). The trim removed 1 base at V and 0 bases at J, leaving 20 bases unmatched. This CDR3 is built from 20 residues. The CDR3 nucleotides read TGCAGTGCTAGAGTGCCCTGGGTTGGGATGACAGGGGAAAGCTCCTACGAGCAGTACTTC. This encodes CSARVPWVGMTGESSYEQYF.

The chain combines TRBV7-9 with TRBJ1-2; TRBD1 is a possible D gene (5 bases). The V and J ends lost 4 bases and 5 bases respectively, with 20 bases between them. The CDR3 has 16 amino acids. Germline V gene data show CDR1 as SEHNR and CDR2 as FQNEAQ (reference sequence). CDR3 sequence reads: CASSSYPTGADYGYTF. Written as DNA, the CDR3 is TGTGCCAGCAGCTCCTACCCGACTGGGGCGGATTATGGCTACACCTTC.

The chain combines TRBV2 with TRBJ2-1; D uncertain. CDR3 length: 14 residues. Per the germline V gene, CDR1 is SNHLY and CDR2 is FYNNEI. The V gene lost 3 bases and the J gene lost 6 bases, with 12 bases spanning the gap. The CDR3 sequence is CASSDRSPFNEQFF. The CDR3 DNA reads TGTGCCAGCAGTGATCGGTCCCCCTTCAATGAGCAGTTCTTC.

The chain combines TRBV7-9 with TRBJ2-4, with D perhaps assigned TRBD1 or TRBD2 (5 bases each). Trimming shortened V by 3 bases and J by 7 bases, and 13 bases separated the two germline ends. CDR1 and CDR2 (germline): SEHNR, FQNEAQ (reference sequence). The length of the CDR3 is 14 residues. The CDR3 DNA follows: TGTGCCAGCAGCTTCGCTGGGACCTGGAACATTCAGTACTTC. Residues: CASSFAGTWNIQYF.

This sequence joins TRBV12-3 or TRBV12-4 and TRBJ2-7; TRBD2 agrees at 8 bases. CDR3 length: 16 amino acids. The V gene end was trimmed by 3 bases and the J gene end by 2 bases; junction bases not matched to a gene: 9. This CDR3 reads CASSFPSGLRPYEQYF. In nucleotides, the CDR3 is TGTGCCAGCAGTTTCCCTAGCGGGCTAAGACCCTACGAGCAGTACTTC.

This clonotype has at least ten counts. The CDR3 DNA sequence: TGTGCCAGCAGTTCCGGTACAGATACGCAGTATTTT. Its translation is CASSSGTDTQYF. The chain is built from TRBV12-3 or TRBV12-4 and TRBJ2-3, with D uncertain. The V gene lost 4 bases and the J gene lost 3 bases, with 5 bases spanning the gap. The CDR3 loop spans 12 amino acids.

The chain combines TRBV7-2 with TRBJ1-6; D is unresolved. CDR1 is SGHTA and CDR2 is FQGNSA in the germline V gene. This CDR3 has 15 amino acids. The germline V and J ends were trimmed by 3 bases and 10 bases, with 16 bases remaining between them. The CDR3, as DNA: TGTGCCAGCAGCTTCCGGACCCCGAGGGTCTCACCCCTCCACTTT. This gives the protein CASSFRTPRVSPLHF.

The V call is TRBV28, the J call TRBJ2-2; 8 bases agree with TRBD1. This CDR3 is built from 16 residues. Germline-derived CDR1 and CDR2 are MDHEN and SYDVKM. V dropped 8 bases and J dropped 6; count of bases not matched to a gene: 14. As DNA, the CDR3 is TGTGCCAGCGGCCAGGCGGGCAGGGGGCTCTCCGGGGAGCTGTTTTTT. This gives the protein CASGQAGRGLSGELFF.

This clonotype appeared once. The chain is built from TRBV30 and TRBJ2-7, with D tentatively TRBD1 (6 bases). The length of the CDR3 is 13 residues. Trimming cost V 4 bases and J 4 bases, with 14 bases left between them. Per the germline V gene, CDR1 is GTSNPN and CDR2 is SVGIG (reference sequence). The CDR3: CAWTGLTGYEQYF. DNA for the CDR3: TGTGCCTGGACCGGACTCACAGGGTACGAGCAGTACTTC.

This clonotype has ten or more counts. The chain couples TRBV30 to TRBJ1-5; 7 bases match TRBD1. V dropped 5 bases and J dropped 4; count of bases not matched to a gene: 5. Germline CDR1 GTSNPN, CDR2 SVGIG (reference sequence). The CDR3 has 13 residues. CDR3 region: CAWRGTANQPQHF. CDR3 bases: TGTGCCTGGCGGGGGACAGCAAATCAGCCCCAGCATTTT. The whole variable domain, remainder taken from reference TRBV30 and TRBJ1-5, is SQTIHQWPATLVQPVGSPLSLECTVEGTSNPNLYWYRQAAGRGLQLLFYSVGIGQISSEVPQNLSASRPQDRQFILSSKKLLLSDSGFYLCAWRGTANQPQHFGDGTRLSIL.

This clonotype has at least ten counts. V usage is TRBV20-1 and J usage is TRBJ2-7, with 8 positions matching TRBD2. Germline CDR1 DFQATT, CDR2 SNEGSKA (reference sequence). V gave up 6 bases and J gave up 0 bases; unmatched junction bases: 7. This CDR3 contains 14 residues. CDR3 sequence: CSATTGTSSYEQYF. Written as DNA, the CDR3 is TGCAGTGCAACCACCGGGACTAGCTCCTACGAGCAGTACTTC.

The gene calls are TRBV30 and TRBJ2-5; D remains unclear. The CDR3 consists of 13 residues. V lost 2 bases to trimming and J lost 1 base, with 8 bases between them. CDR1 is GTSNPN, CDR2 SVGIG, per germline (reference sequence). This CDR3 is CAWSTRSQETQYF. The DNA of the CDR3 is TGTGCCTGGAGTACAAGGAGCCAAGAGACCCAGTACTTC.

In its sample, this clonotype was seen a few times. The chain carries TRBV19 and TRBJ2-3, with 11 bases that match TRBD2. In germline, CDR1 is LNHDA, CDR2 SQIVND (reference sequence). The CDR3 is 17 residues long. V shed 4 bases and J 5 bases; nucleotides not matched to a gene: 11. The CDR3 bases are TGTGCCAGTAGTAGCGATCCTCGACTAGCGGGGCGAGATACGCAGTATTTT. Its translation is CASSSDPRLAGRDTQYF.

This clonotype came up a few times. The V gene is TRBV2, the J gene TRBJ2-2; D tentatively reads TRBD1 or TRBD2 (6 bases each). Trimming left V 6 bases short and J 4 bases short, with 21 bases between. The CDR3 covers 17 residues. Germline V CDR1 and CDR2: SNHLY, FYNNEI. DNA of the CDR3: TGTGCCAGCAGGAAGCCACCACAGGGAGGTCCCACCGGGGAGCTGTTTTTT. Translating gives CASRKPPQGGPTGELFF.

The chain recombines TRBV4-2 with TRBJ2-6; D gene unclear. The CDR3 has 16 residues. The germline V gene encodes CDR1 LGHNA and CDR2 YNFKEQ. V was cut by 6 bases and J by 0 bases, with 12 bases left in between. The CDR3 sequence: CASRHGPNSGANVLTF. The CDR3 DNA sequence: TGTGCCAGCAGACATGGACCGAACTCTGGGGCCAACGTCCTGACTTTC.

This clonotype was seen a handful of times. The rearrangement links TRBV7-8 to TRBJ2-3; no definite D call. Germline V gene sequence: CDR1 SGHVS, CDR2 FQNEAQ. This CDR3 has 16 residues. Trimming removed 1 base at V and 6 bases at J, with 17 bases between. CDR3 in amino acids: CASSLGGWRQVDTQYF. Here the CDR3 DNA reads TGTGCCAGCAGCTTAGGGGGTTGGCGGCAAGTGGATACGCAGTATTTT. The full variable domain, in which reference TRBV7-8 and TRBJ2-3 provide the parts outside the CDR3, is GAGVSQSPRYKVAKRGQDVALRCDPISGHVSLFWYQQALGQGPEFLTYFQNEAQLDKSGLPSDRFFAERPEGSVSTLKIQRTQQEDSAVYLCASSLGGWRQVDTQYFGPGTRLTVL.